This T cell receptor (beta chain) was sequenced in a study of shared clonotypes between healthy human individuals. Naive CD8 populations comprised CD45RO-negative cells positively selected for CCR7, excluding terminally differentiated effector memory CD45RA+ cells. Nashville, Tennessee was home to all donors, who were Caucasian adults. Deletions cut 3 bases from V and 7 bases from J, with 7 bases between. CDR1 and CDR2 from the germline V gene are SQVTM and ANQGSEA. CDR3 length equals 11 residues. As regards this clone: This same CDR3 is encoded by further DNA sequences in the sample.

The sorted-subset replicate PCRs were given around 0.2 ug DNA, which is 30,000 or so T cell genomes. Profiled with immunoSEQ multiplex PCR; TCRdb holds only in-frame clones, not every one. The sample lists hundreds of thousands of clones, 90% to 97% occurring once. The V call is TRBV29-1, the J call TRBJ2-1, with D unclear. This clonotype was obtained from a woman under 40 in good health. Sequencing was carried out using naive CD8+ T cells sorted from blood. CDR3 in DNA: TGCAGCGTTGATCGGGTGAATGAGCAGTTCTTC. This translates into CSVDRVNEQFF.